The T cell receptor (beta chain) under discussion was sequenced for a study of OX40 agonist ivuxolimab in advanced cancers. The method was immunoSEQ multiplex PCR; TCRdb's version includes in-frame clones alone and lacks a portion of them. This sample carries 70,000 to 85,000 clones, approximately 86% of them seen once, and the ten largest clones take approximately 2%. V shed 3 bases, J shed 0 bases, and the junction held 5 bases outside the gene matches. CDR1 is KGHSH, CDR2 LQKENI, per germline. The CDR3 length is 17 residues. Specimen: CD4+ or CD8+ T cells sorted from blood, collected in a trial of the OX40 agonist ivuxolimab. This sequence was found in an adult with an advanced solid tumor such as melanoma, head and neck, liver or kidney cancer. This rearrangement joins TRBV18 to TRBJ2-3; TRBD2 aligns across 11 bases. CDR3 protein: CASSPQGLAASTDTQYF. CDR3 nucleotides: TGTGCCAGCTCACCGCAGGGACTAGCGGCTAGCACAGATACGCAGTATTTT. Full variable domain (rest looked up from reference TRBV18 and TRBJ2-3): NAGVMQNPRHLVRRRGQEARLRCSPMKGHSHVYWYRQLPEEGLKFMVYLQKENIIDESGMPKERFSAEFPKEGPSILRIQQVVRGDSAAYFCASSPQGLAASTDTQYFGPGTRLTVL.